One and the same sample provided the 23 T cell receptor beta chains below, sequenced in a study of shared clonotypes between healthy human individuals. The protocol was immunoSEQ multiplex PCR, while the TCRdb copy is restricted to in-frame clones and leaves out a portion. The repertoire consists of around 2,000,000 clones, with around 95% occurring once and the leading ten covering roughly 0.13%. Specimen: naive CD4+ T cells sorted from blood. Stated subset: CD45RA+ positively selected. The receptors come from a man aged 18 to 35 in good health.

The genes are TRBV5-6 and TRBJ1-1, with D possibly being TRBD1 (5 bases). There are 13 residues in the CDR3. The ends were cut back, 0 bases at V and 5 bases at J, with 8 bases in the middle. The germline gives CDR1 SGHDT, CDR2 YYEEEE. CDR3 coding DNA: TGTGCCAGCAGCTTGGACAGGATGACTGAAGCTTTCTTT. Translation: CASSLDRMTEAFF.

V usage is TRBV4-1 and J usage is TRBJ1-5; D is perhaps TRBD1 (5 bases). This CDR3 contains 14 residues. Deletions cut 1 base from V and 7 bases from J, with 11 bases between. Germline V gene data show CDR1 as MGHRA and CDR2 as YSYEKL. CDR3 DNA: TGCGCCAGCAGCCAAGTGGGGAAGGGGCAGCCCCAGCATTTT. It translates to CASSQVGKGQPQHF.

The V call is TRBV10-3, the J call TRBJ2-2; D is undetermined. The CDR3 is 14 residues long. Germline-derived CDR1 and CDR2 are ENHRY and SYGVKD. The germline V and J ends were trimmed by 8 bases and 1 base, with 11 bases remaining between them. CDR3 nucleotides: TGTGCCATCGGGGTGGCCCTGAACACCGGGGAGCTGTTTTTT. This sequence encodes CAIGVALNTGELFF.

Concerning this clone itself: The sample holds other DNA sequences that translate to the same CDR3. V and J are TRBV6-5 and TRBJ2-3; unclear D gene. V was trimmed by 1 base and J by 7 bases, leaving 3 bases between them. CDR3 length: 11 residues. CDR1 is MNHEY and CDR2 is SVGAGI in the germline V gene. The CDR3 bases are TGTGCCAGCAGTTACTTTTATACGCAGTATTTT. Amino acids: CASSYFYTQYF.

This clone was counted once. The chain combines TRBV5-4 with TRBJ2-5; TRBD2 might be the D (5 bases). CDR1 is SGHNT, CDR2 YYREEE, per germline (reference sequence). V shed 2 bases and J shed 3 bases, with 11 bases lying between them. This CDR3 is 14 amino acids long. The CDR3 loop is CASSLISGKETQYF. The CDR3 DNA sequence: TGTGCCAGCAGCTTAATATCGGGGAAAGAGACCCAGTACTTC.

Comments on this clone: Other DNA sequences from this sample encode an identical CDR3 as well. The chain recombines TRBV5-1 with TRBJ1-5; TRBD1 matches 7 bases. Losses at the gene ends were 2 bases for V and 1 base for J; bases not matched to a gene: 3. CDR3 size: 15 residues. From germline, CDR1 is SGHRS and CDR2 YFSETQ. The CDR3 here is CASSLTGVSNQPQHF. In DNA, the CDR3 is TGCGCCAGCAGCTTAACAGGGGTGAGCAATCAGCCCCAGCATTTT.

Points on this clone: Other nucleotide sequences from this sample produce the same CDR3. The chain is built from TRBV10-3 and TRBJ2-3, with D possibly TRBD1 on 6 matching bases. The V gene's germline CDR1 is ENHRY and CDR2 SYGVKD. This CDR3 has 15 amino acids. Trimming pared 2 bases from V and 0 bases from J, leaving 9 bases between. The CDR3 spells CAISERGGSTDTQYF. The CDR3, as DNA: TGTGCCATCAGTGAGAGAGGGGGAAGCACAGATACGCAGTATTTT.

Details on this clone: At one end the junction does not follow the germline gene, possibly because of a read error. This chain connects TRBV10-1 to TRBJ1-4, with a tentative D call TRBD1 (6 bases). The CDR3 consists of 9 residues. Germline V CDR1 and CDR2: WNHNN, SYGVQD (reference sequence). The CDR3 spells CAKLRTEGF. Here the CDR3 DNA reads TGCGCCAAACTTCGGACAGAAGGTTTT.

This sequence joins TRBV6-5 and TRBJ1-1; D may be TRBD1 (6 bases). The germline V gene has CDR1 MNHEY and CDR2 SVGAGI. This CDR3 has 15 residues. The V and J ends lost 5 bases and 11 bases respectively, with 24 bases between them. CDR3 nucleotides: TGTGCCAGCAGTCGGGATAGGACAGAGGGGCACAAGGCTTTCTTT. Encoded protein: CASSRDRTEGHKAFF.

J is TRBJ1-4 and V is TRBV28; D not resolved. The CDR3 is 15 residues long. Per germline, CDR1 MDHEN and CDR2 SYDVKM. V gave up 3 bases and J gave up 4 bases, with 12 bases separating them. The DNA for the CDR3 is TGTGCCAGCAGTTTTGGCTGGACCTTTAATGAAAAACTGTTTTTT. Its protein is CASSFGWTFNEKLFF. The full variable domain, completed using reference TRBV28 and TRBJ1-4, is DVKVTQSSRYLVKRTGEKVFLECVQDMDHENMFWYRQDPGLGLRLIYFSYDVKMKEKGDIPEGYSVSREKKERFSLILESASTNQTSMYLCASSFGWTFNEKLFFGSGTQLSVL.

V usage is TRBV5-4 and J usage is TRBJ1-6; D not resolved. Trimming removed 4 bases at V and 5 bases at J, with 16 bases between. CDR3 length: 16 amino acids. Germline-derived CDR1 and CDR2 are SGHNT and YYREEE (reference sequence). CDR3 coding DNA: TGTGCCAGCAGCCGCAAGGACGGTGGGGATAATTCACCCCTCCACTTT. As protein: CASSRKDGGDNSPLHF.

The chain is built from TRBV5-1 and TRBJ1-1, with a tentative D call TRBD1 (5 bases). Germline CDR1 reads SGHRS; CDR2 reads YFSETQ. The CDR3 sequence is 14 residues long. Trimming removed 4 bases from V and 5 bases from J, with 15 bases in between. CDR3 nucleotides: TGCGCCAGCAGCAGGGACTTAGGCGTTACTGAAGCTTTCTTT. Translating gives CASSRDLGVTEAFF. The full variable domain, completed using reference TRBV5-1 and TRBJ1-1, is KAGVTQTPRYLIKTRGQQVTLSCSPISGHRSVSWYQQTPGQGLQFLFEYFSETQRNKGNFPGRFSGRQFSNSRSEMNVSTLELGDSALYLCASSRDLGVTEAFFGQGTRLTVV.

The rearrangement uses TRBV6-1 and TRBJ2-7, with D tentatively TRBD1 or TRBD2 (8 bases each). Germline assignment: CDR1 MNHNS and CDR2 SASEGT. The CDR3 consists of 15 residues. V lost 10 bases and J 2 bases, leaving 21 bases between the germline ends. CDR3 loop: CATTGGRTGTYEQYF. The CDR3 coding sequence is TGTGCCACCACGGGCGGGAGGACAGGGACCTACGAGCAGTACTTC.

The V and J genes are TRBV6-1 and TRBJ2-5, with no clear D. In germline, CDR1 is MNHNS, CDR2 SASEGT. The CDR3 is 14 amino acids. V was cut by 3 bases and J by 5 bases, with 13 bases left in between. The CDR3 bases are TGTGCCAGCAGTGAGTTCGCGGTTCTGGAGACCCAGTACTTC. Translated, it gives CASSEFAVLETQYF.

The chain joins TRBV29-1 to TRBJ1-4; D remains unclear. V was shortened by 7 bases and J by 0 bases, with 12 bases between the two germline ends. CDR1 and CDR2 from the germline V gene are SQVTM and ANQGSEA. CDR3 length equals 14 residues. The CDR3 loop is CSARTNPTNEKLFF. The CDR3 DNA sequence: TGCAGCGCTCGGACTAATCCAACTAATGAAAAACTGTTTTTT.

The chain links TRBV11-2 to TRBJ2-5, with D unresolved. V lost 4 bases and J lost 5, with 11 bases in between. The CDR3 contains 13 residues. The germline V gene encodes CDR1 SGHAT and CDR2 FQNNGV. CDR3 DNA sequence: TGTGCCAGCAGCTCGGGCCACGGGGAGACCCAGTACTTC. Protein sequence: CASSSGHGETQYF.

The rearrangement joins TRBV9 to TRBJ2-3; D tentatively reads TRBD1 or TRBD2 (5 bases each). The CDR3 runs 15 residues. The germline V and J ends were trimmed by 2 bases and 0 bases, with 10 bases remaining between them. From germline, CDR1 is SGDLS and CDR2 YYNGEE. CDR3 nucleotides: TGTGCCAGCAGCGTCCGGGACGTAAGCACAGATACGCAGTATTTT. Translation: CASSVRDVSTDTQYF.

This chain connects TRBV7-2 to TRBJ2-7; D remains ambiguous. CDR1 is SGHTA, CDR2 FQGNSA, per germline. This CDR3 spans 15 amino acids. V shed 1 base and J shed 0 bases, with 10 bases lying between them. CDR3 loop: CASSLEGHSSYEQYF. The CDR3 DNA follows: TGTGCCAGCAGCTTAGAAGGGCACAGCTCCTACGAGCAGTACTTC. Variable domain in full (rest from reference TRBV7-2 and TRBJ2-7): GAGVSQSPSNKVTEKGKDVELRCDPISGHTALYWYRQSLGQGLEFLIYFQGNSAPDKSGLPSDRFSAERTGGSVSTLTIQRTQQEDSAVYLCASSLEGHSSYEQYFGPGTRLTVT.

As for this clone: Other DNA variants within this sample encode the same CDR3. The rearrangement joins TRBV2 to TRBJ2-3, with 12 positions matching TRBD2. The trim removed 8 bases at V and 2 bases at J, leaving 2 bases unmatched. This CDR3 has 14 amino acids. Germline V gives CDR1 SNHLY, CDR2 FYNNEI. The CDR3: CASSSGGATDTQYF. The CDR3 DNA follows: TGTGCCAGCTCTAGCGGGGGGGCCACAGATACGCAGTATTTT.

The J gene is TRBJ2-4, the V gene TRBV12-5, with 7 bases identical to TRBD1. This CDR3 is 18 amino acids long. Germline V gene lookup returns CDR1 LGHNT and CDR2 FRNRAP. Trimming cost V 0 bases and J 0 bases; bases outside gene matches: 8. The CDR3 loop reads CASGLVPDRALAKNIQYF. The CDR3 bases are TGTGCTAGTGGTTTGGTACCCGACAGGGCCCTAGCCAAAAACATTCAGTACTTC.

The chain recombines TRBV2 with TRBJ2-1; 9 bases fit TRBD1. The trim removed 1 base at V and 9 bases at J, leaving 4 bases unmatched. This CDR3 spans 14 amino acids. The germline V gene encodes CDR1 SNHLY and CDR2 FYNNEI. CDR3 nucleotide sequence: TGTGCCAGCAGTGAAGAACAGGGGGCGAGTGAGCAGTTCTTC. This encodes CASSEEQGASEQFF.

The V and J genes are TRBV20-1 and TRBJ2-7, with 8 nucleotides matching TRBD2. V was clipped by 7 bases and J by 6 bases; unmatched bases: 5. The CDR3 has 11 residues. The germline V gene has CDR1 DFQATT and CDR2 SNEGSKA (reference sequence). CDR3 sequence: CSGGGGFEQYF. The CDR3 DNA reads as TGCAGTGGTGGCGGGGGGTTCGAGCAGTACTTC.

The chain uses TRBV7-9 and TRBJ1-5; 10 bases fit TRBD1. The CDR3 contains 14 residues. Trimming cost V 5 bases and J 5 bases; bases outside gene matches: 3. Germline CDR1 is SEHNR and CDR2 is FQNEAQ (reference sequence). CDR3 loop: CASSRQGADQPQHF. Here the CDR3 DNA reads TGTGCCAGCAGCCGACAGGGGGCAGATCAGCCCCAGCATTTT.